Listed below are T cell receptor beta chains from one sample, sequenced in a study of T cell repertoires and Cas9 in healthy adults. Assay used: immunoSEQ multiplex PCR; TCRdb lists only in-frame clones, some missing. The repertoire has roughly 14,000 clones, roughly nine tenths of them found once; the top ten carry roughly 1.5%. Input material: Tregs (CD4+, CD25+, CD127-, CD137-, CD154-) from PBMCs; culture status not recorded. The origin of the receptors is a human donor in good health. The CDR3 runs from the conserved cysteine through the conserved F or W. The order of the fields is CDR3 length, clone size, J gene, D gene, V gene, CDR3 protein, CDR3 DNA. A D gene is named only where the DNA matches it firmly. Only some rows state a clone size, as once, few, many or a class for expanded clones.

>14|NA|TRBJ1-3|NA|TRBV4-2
CASSQVGAGNTIYF
TGTGCCAGCAGCCAAGTGGGGGCTGGAAACACCATATATTTT
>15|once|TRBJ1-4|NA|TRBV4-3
CASSQDSTDNEKLFF
TGCGCCAGCAGCCAGGATAGTACTGATAATGAAAAACTGTTTTTT
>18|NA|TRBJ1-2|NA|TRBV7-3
CASSTISSSKVRVEGYTF
TGTGCCAGCAGCACTATCTCTTCGTCGAAGGTCAGGGTGGAAGGCTACACCTTC
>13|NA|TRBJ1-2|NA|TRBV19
CASSISSNYGYTF
TGTGCCAGTAGTATATCTAGTAACTATGGCTACACCTTC
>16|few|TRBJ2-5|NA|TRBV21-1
CASSKGAGGSQETQYF
TGTGCCAGCAGCAAAGGGGCGGGAGGGAGCCAAGAGACCCAGTACTTC
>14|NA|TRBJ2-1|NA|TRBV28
CASVLGGLYNEQFF
TGTGCCAGCGTATTGGGCGGGTTATACAATGAGCAGTTCTTC
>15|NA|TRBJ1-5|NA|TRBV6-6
CASSYSGGYPQPQHF
TGTGCCAGCAGTTACTCAGGTGGCTACCCTCAGCCCCAGCATTTT
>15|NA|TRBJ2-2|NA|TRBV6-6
CASSARGTNTGELFF
TGTGCCAGCAGTGCCCGCGGGACGAACACCGGGGAGCTGTTTTTT
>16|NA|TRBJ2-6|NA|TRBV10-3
CAISESSASGANVLTF
TGTGCCATCAGTGAGTCGTCAGCCTCTGGGGCCAACGTCCTGACTTTC
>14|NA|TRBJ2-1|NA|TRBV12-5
CASGLPARLDEQFF
TGTGCTAGTGGTTTACCGGCCCGGTTGGATGAGCAGTTCTTC
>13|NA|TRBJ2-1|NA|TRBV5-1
CASALGFTTEQFF
TGCGCCAGCGCCTTGGGGTTCACAACTGAGCAGTTCTTC
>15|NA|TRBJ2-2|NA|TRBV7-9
CASSFQGVNTGELFF
TGTGCCAGCAGCTTTCAGGGAGTGAACACCGGGGAGCTGTTTTTT
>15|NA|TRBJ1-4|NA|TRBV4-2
CASSQDKQRNEKLFF
TGTGCCAGCAGCCAAGATAAACAGAGAAATGAAAAACTGTTTTTT
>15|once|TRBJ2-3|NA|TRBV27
CASSLGQRGTDTQYF
TGTGCCAGCAGTTTAGGGCAGAGGGGGACAGATACGCAGTATTTT
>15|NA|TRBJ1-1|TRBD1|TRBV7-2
CASSSDRGFVTEAFF
TGTGCCAGCAGCTCGGACAGGGGGTTTGTGACTGAAGCTTTCTTT
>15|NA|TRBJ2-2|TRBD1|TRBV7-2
CASSLTGGYAGELFF
TGTGCCAGCAGCTTAACAGGGGGCTACGCCGGGGAGCTGTTTTTT
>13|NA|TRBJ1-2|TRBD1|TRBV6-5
CASVKGARYGYTF
TGTGCCAGCGTTAAGGGGGCCCGCTATGGCTACACCTTC
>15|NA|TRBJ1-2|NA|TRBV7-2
CASSLHHKRGYGYTF
TGTGCCAGCAGCTTACATCACAAGCGGGGTTATGGCTACACCTTC
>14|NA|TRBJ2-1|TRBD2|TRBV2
CASSVRTSGGAEFF
TGTGCCAGCAGTGTAAGGACTAGCGGGGGGGCCGAGTTCTTC